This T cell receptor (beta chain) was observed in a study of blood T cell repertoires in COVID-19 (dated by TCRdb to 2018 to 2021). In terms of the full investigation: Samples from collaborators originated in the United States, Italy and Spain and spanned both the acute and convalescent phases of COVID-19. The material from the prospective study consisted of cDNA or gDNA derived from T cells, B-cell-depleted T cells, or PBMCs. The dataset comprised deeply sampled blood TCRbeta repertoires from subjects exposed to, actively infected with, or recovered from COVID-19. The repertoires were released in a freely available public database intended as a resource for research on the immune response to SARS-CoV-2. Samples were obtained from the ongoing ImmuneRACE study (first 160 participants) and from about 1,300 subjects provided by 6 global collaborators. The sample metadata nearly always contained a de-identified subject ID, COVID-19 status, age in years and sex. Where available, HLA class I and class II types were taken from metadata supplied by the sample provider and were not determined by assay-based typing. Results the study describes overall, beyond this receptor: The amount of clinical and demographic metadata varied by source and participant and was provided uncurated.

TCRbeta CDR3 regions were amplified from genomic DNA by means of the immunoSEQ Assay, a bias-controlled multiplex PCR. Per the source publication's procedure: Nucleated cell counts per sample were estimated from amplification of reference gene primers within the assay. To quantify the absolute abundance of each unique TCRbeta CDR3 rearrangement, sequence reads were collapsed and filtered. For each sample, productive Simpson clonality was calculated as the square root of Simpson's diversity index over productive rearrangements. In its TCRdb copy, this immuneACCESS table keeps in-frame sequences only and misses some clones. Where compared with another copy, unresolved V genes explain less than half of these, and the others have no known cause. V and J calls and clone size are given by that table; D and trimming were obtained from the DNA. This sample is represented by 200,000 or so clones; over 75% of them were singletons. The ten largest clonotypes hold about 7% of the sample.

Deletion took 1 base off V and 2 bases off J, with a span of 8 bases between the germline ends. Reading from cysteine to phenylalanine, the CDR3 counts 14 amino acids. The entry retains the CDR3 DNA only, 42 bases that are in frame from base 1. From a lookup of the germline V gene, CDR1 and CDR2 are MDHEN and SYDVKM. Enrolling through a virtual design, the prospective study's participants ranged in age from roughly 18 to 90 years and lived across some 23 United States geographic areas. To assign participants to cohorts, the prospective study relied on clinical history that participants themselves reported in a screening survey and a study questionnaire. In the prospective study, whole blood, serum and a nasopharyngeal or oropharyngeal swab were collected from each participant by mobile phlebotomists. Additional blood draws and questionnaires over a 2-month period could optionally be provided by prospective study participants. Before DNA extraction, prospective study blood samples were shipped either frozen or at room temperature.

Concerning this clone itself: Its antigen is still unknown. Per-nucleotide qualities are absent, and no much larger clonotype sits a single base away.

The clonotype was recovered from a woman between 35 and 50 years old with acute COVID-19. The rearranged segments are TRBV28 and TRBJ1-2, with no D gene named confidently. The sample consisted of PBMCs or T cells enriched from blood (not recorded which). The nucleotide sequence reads TGTGCCAGCAGTTTATTGGGCGAAAACTATGGCTACACCTTC. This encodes CASSLLGENYGYTF.